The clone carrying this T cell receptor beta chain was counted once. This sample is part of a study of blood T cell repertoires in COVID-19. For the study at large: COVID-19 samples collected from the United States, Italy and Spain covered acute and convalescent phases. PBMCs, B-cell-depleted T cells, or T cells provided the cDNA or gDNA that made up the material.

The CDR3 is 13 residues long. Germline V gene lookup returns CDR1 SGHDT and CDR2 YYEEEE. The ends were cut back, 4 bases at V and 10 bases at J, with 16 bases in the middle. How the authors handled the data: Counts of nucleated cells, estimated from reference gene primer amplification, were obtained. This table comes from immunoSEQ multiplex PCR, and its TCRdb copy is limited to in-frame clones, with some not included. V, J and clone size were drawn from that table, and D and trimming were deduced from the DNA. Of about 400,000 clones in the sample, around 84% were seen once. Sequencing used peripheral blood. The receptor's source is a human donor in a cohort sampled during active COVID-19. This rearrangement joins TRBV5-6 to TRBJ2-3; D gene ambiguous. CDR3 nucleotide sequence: TGTGCCAGCAGCCCCGATCCAGGTTTTGCGCAGTATTTT. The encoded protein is CASSPDPGFAQYF.